These T cell receptor beta chains were read from a single sample in a study of T cells in Graves' hyperthyroidism and ophthalmopathy. TCRdb redid the calling of the multiplex PCR reads with MiXCR, one entry per CDR3 protein. The sample records just under 750,000 distinct CDR3 sequences, under 45% being singletons. The sequenced sample was blood. These receptors originate from a woman between 40 and 55 years old with Graves' hyperthyroidism. CDR3s include the opening cysteine and the closing phenylalanine or tryptophan. A D gene is named only where the DNA matches it firmly. Size values are once, few and many counts, or a class for expanded clones, and some rows have none.

j_call clone_size v_call d_call cdr3_aa cdr3_nt
TRBJ1-1 many TRBV29-1 NA CSARGMNTEAFF TGCAGCGCAAGGGGGATGAACACTGAAGCTTTCTTT
TRBJ1-3 few TRBV11-2 NA CASSQVQFSGNTIYF TGTGCCAGCAGCCAAGTTCAGTTCTCTGGAAACACCATATATTTT
TRBJ2-2 NA TRBV7-9 TRBD1 CASKKPGQVNTGELFF TGTGCCAGCAAAAAACCGGGACAGGTGAACACCGGGGAGCTGTTTTTT
TRBJ1-6 few TRBV11-3 NA CASSLEQIPGTSPLHF TGTGCCAGCAGCTTAGAGCAGATACCAGGGACTTCACCCCTCCACTTT
TRBJ2-5 NA TRBV9 TRBD2 CASSVGWEGETQCF TGTGCCAGCAGCGTAGGCTGGGAGGGAGAGACCCAGTGCTTC
TRBJ1-2 many TRBV20-1 NA CSASSQDPYGYTF TGCAGTGCTAGCTCACAGGACCCCTATGGCTACACCTTC
TRBJ1-2 many TRBV10-3 TRBD1 CAITRTGADYGYTF TGTGCCATCACTCGGACAGGGGCCGACTATGGCTACACCTTC
TRBJ2-2 NA TRBV9 TRBD1 CASSTGQGGFPGELFF TGTGCCAGCAGCACAGGACAGGGTGGATTTCCCGGGGAGCTGTTTTTT
TRBJ1-1 NA TRBV25-1 TRBD1 CASSAHRGYTEAFF TGTGCCAGCAGTGCTCACAGGGGTTACACTGAAGCTTTCTTT
TRBJ1-1 NA TRBV4-2 TRBD1 CASSQGGQGNTEAFF TGTGCCAGCAGCCAAGGGGGACAGGGGAACACTGAAGCTTTCTTT
TRBJ1-4 NA TRBV19 NA CASSMERDANEKLFF TGTGCCAGTAGTATGGAGAGGGATGCTAATGAAAAACTGTTTTTT
TRBJ2-1 NA TRBV24-1 TRBD2 CATSDFGAGGGNEQFF TGTGCCACCAGTGATTTCGGAGCGGGGGGAGGCAATGAGCAGTTCTTC
TRBJ2-5 few TRBV5-1 NA CASSGGTGTKETQYF TGCGCCAGCAGCGGTGGGACCGGGACCAAAGAGACCCAGTACTTC
TRBJ1-1 few TRBV6-6 NA CASSYLIGTEAFF TGTGCCAGCAGTTATCTCATAGGCACTGAAGCTTTCTTT
TRBJ2-7 many TRBV5-5 NA CASSLDAGREQYF TGTGCCAGCAGCTTGGATGCGGGAAGGGAGCAGTACTTC
TRBJ1-1 few TRBV6-6 NA CASNLANTEAFF TGTGCCAGCAACCTGGCGAACACTGAAGCTTTCTTT
TRBJ2-7 NA TRBV11-2 TRBD2 CASTLVGGGPSYEQYF TGTGCCAGCACCCTGGTGGGGGGAGGGCCCTCCTACGAGCAGTACTTC
TRBJ1-2 few TRBV5-8 NA CASSFRAGPYGYTF TGTGCCAGCAGCTTCAGGGCAGGGCCCTATGGCTACACCTTC
TRBJ1-1 many TRBV7-8 NA CASSLQGFEAFF TGTGCCAGCAGCTTACAGGGGTTTGAAGCTTTCTTT
TRBJ1-4 NA TRBV7-9 NA CASSKGHNEKLFF TGTGCCAGCAGCAAGGGCCATAATGAAAAACTGTTTTTT
TRBJ1-4 NA TRBV13 NA CASSQHRKLRVANEKLFF TGTGCCAGCAGCCAGCACCGAAAGCTTAGGGTGGCTAATGAAAAACTGTTTTTT
TRBJ2-2 NA TRBV7-2 TRBD2 CASSLVERGRTGELFF TGTGCCAGCAGCTTAGTCGAGCGGGGGAGGACCGGGGAGCTGTTTTTT
TRBJ2-7 few TRBV7-3 NA CASSQEGSVYEQYF TGCGCCAGCAGCCAAGAGGGTAGTGTGTACGAGCAGTACTTC
TRBJ1-1 NA TRBV10-3 NA CAISSLGRNTEAFF TGTGCCATCAGCAGCTTGGGTAGGAACACTGAAGCTTTCTTT
TRBJ1-2 NA TRBV20-1 NA CSAPGSALTF TGCAGTGCACCTGGATCGGCTCTTACCTTC
TRBJ1-2 many TRBV6-5 NA CASRRTMGGYTF TGTGCCAGCAGGCGGACTATGGGTGGCTACACCTTC
TRBJ1-2 NA TRBV18 NA CASTRDGDYGYTF TGTGCCAGCACAAGGGACGGGGACTATGGCTACACCTTC
TRBJ2-5 NA TRBV20-1 NA CSAKFGANQETQYF TGCAGTGCTAAGTTCGGGGCCAACCAAGAGACCCAGTACTTC
TRBJ2-7 few TRBV11-2 NA CASSLSRGNRDYEQYF TGTGCCAGCAGCTTATCCCGAGGGAACAGAGACTACGAGCAGTACTTC
TRBJ1-2 many TRBV10-1 NA CASSGDKYYGYTF TGCGCCAGCAGTGGGGACAAGTACTATGGCTACACCTTC
TRBJ2-7 many TRBV12-3/TRBV12-4 NA CASSLALGRKEQYF TGTGCCAGCAGTTTAGCGCTGGGGAGGAAAGAGCAGTACTTC
TRBJ2-7 few TRBV6-1 TRBD1 CASSVRDSGSSYEQYF TGTGCCAGCAGTGTCCGGGACAGTGGAAGCTCCTACGAGCAGTACTTC
TRBJ1-1 few TRBV7-9 NA CASYDQNTEAFF TGTGCCTCATATGACCAGAACACTGAAGCTTTCTTT
TRBJ1-6 many TRBV6-5 NA CASRPDRGLSPLHF TGTGCCAGCAGACCGGACAGAGGGTTGTCACCCCTCCACTTT
TRBJ2-7 NA TRBV7-9 NA CASSLVSRWDEQYF TGTGCCAGCAGCTTAGTTAGTAGATGGGACGAGCAGTACTTC
TRBJ2-7 few TRBV29-1 NA CSVENRTGRSYF TGCAGCGTTGAAAATCGTACAGGGAGGTCGTACTTC
TRBJ2-7 NA TRBV13 NA CASSLPRAGSYEQYF TGTGCCAGCAGTTTACCAAGGGCAGGGTCCTACGAGCAGTACTTC
TRBJ1-2 few TRBV5-1 NA CASSLGQVENGYTF TGCGCCAGCAGCTTGGGGCAAGTGGAAAATGGCTACACCTTC
TRBJ1-1 many TRBV25-1 NA CASSEAIMNTEAFF TGTGCCAGCAGTGAGGCGATAATGAACACTGAAGCTTTCTTT
TRBJ2-2 few TRBV5-1 NA CASSLSEVNGELFF TGCGCCAGCAGCTTGTCCGAGGTTAACGGGGAGCTGTTTTTT
TRBJ1-1 few TRBV19 TRBD1 CASSIAYRGPTFTEAFF TGTGCCAGTAGTATAGCTTACAGGGGTCCAACCTTCACTGAAGCTTTCTTT
TRBJ1-2 NA TRBV7-9 NA CASSEQRFNYGYTF TGTGCCAGCAGCGAGCAGAGATTTAACTATGGCTACACCTTC
TRBJ2-7 NA TRBV25-1 NA CASSPVPASAYTTYEQYF TGTGCCAGCTCACCAGTGCCCGCTAGCGCTTACACTACCTACGAGCAGTACTTC
TRBJ1-3 few TRBV12-3/TRBV12-4 NA CASSLIQRNTIYF TGTGCCAGCAGTTTGATACAGAGAAACACCATATATTTT
TRBJ2-7 NA TRBV7-9 TRBD1 CASSLTGTGEQYF TGTGCCAGCAGCTTGACCGGGACAGGGGAGCAGTACTTC
TRBJ1-1 NA TRBV20-1 TRBD1 CSARDGQGYPEAFF TGCAGTGCTAGAGACGGACAGGGATACCCTGAAGCTTTCTTT